The entry that follows covers one TCR beta chain sequence. Trimming at V came to 5 bases and at J to 3 bases, leaving 17 bases not matched to a gene. Germline V lookup: CDR1 GTSNPN, CDR2 SVGIG (reference sequence). The CDR3 loop spans 17 amino acids. TCRdb's copy holds only in-frame clones and misses some; the assay was immunoSEQ multiplex PCR. Seen here are some 58,000 clones, approximately 90% observed once, and the top ten hold more than 0.55%. The data stem from a study of OX40 agonist ivuxolimab in advanced cancers. The chain recombines TRBV30 with TRBJ2-7; 9 bases line up with TRBD1. The source is an adult with an advanced solid tumor such as melanoma, head and neck, liver or kidney cancer. Source: CD4+ or CD8+ T cells sorted from blood, taken in a trial of the OX40 agonist ivuxolimab. The CDR3 DNA is TGTGCCTGGGCCACAGGGGGCGCGACTTCTCTCTTCTACGAGCAGTACTTC. This encodes CAWATGGATSLFYEQYF.